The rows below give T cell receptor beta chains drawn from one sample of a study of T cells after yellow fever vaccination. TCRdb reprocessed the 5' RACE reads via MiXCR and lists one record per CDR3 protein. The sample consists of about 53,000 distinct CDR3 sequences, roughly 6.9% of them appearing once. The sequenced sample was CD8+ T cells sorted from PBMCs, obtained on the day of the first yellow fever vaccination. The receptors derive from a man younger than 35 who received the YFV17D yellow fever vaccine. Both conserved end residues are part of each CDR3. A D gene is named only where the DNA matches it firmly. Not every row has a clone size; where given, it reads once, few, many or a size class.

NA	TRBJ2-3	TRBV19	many	CASSIRPLDTQYF	TGTGCCAGTAGTATAAGGCCGCTAGATACGCAGTATTTT
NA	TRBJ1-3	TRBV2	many	CASSDKEGNTIYF	TGTGCCAGCAGTGATAAGGAGGGAAACACCATATATTTT
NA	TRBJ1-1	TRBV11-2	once	CASQLGYRAEAFF	TGTGCCAGCCAGTTAGGGTATAGGGCTGAAGCTTTCTTT
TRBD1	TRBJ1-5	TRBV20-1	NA	CSARDREGQPQHF	TGCAGTGCTAGGGACAGGGAAGGGCAGCCCCAGCATTTT
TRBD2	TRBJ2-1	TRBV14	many	CASSQTLAGGYNEQFF	TGTGCCAGCAGCCAGACTCTAGCGGGGGGCTACAATGAGCAGTTCTTC
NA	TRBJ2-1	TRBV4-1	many	CASSQAMNNEQFF	TGCGCCAGCAGCCAAGCTATGAACAATGAGCAGTTCTTC
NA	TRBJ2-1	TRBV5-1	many	CASSLTLSSYNEQFF	TGCGCCAGCAGCTTGACATTGAGCTCCTACAATGAGCAGTTCTTC
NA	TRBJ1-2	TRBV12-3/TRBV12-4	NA	CASSLRQTYGYTF	TGTGCCAGCAGTTTAAGACAGACCTATGGCTACACCTTC
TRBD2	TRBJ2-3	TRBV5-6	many	CASSLVLAGSTDTQYF	TGTGCCAGCAGCTTGGTGCTAGCGGGTAGCACAGATACGCAGTATTTT
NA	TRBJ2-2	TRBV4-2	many	CASSHTNTGELFF	TGTGCCAGCAGCCACACCAACACCGGGGAGCTGTTTTTT
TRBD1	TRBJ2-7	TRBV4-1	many	CASSGFGTGAILYEQYF	TGCGCCAGCAGCGGTTTCGGGACAGGGGCCATTCTATACGAGCAGTACTTC
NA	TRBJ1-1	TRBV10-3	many	CAISDPAGLNTEAFF	TGTGCCATCAGTGACCCGGCAGGGCTCAACACTGAAGCTTTCTTT
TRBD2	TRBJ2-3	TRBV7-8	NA	CASSWHLLLAGGGSDTQYF	TGTGCCAGCAGCTGGCACCTCCTTCTAGCGGGGGGGGGCTCGGATACGCAGTATTTT
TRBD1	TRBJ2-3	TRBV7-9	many	CASSSTGTGGLDTQYF	TGTGCCAGCAGCTCGACCGGGACAGGGGGCCTCGATACGCAGTATTTT
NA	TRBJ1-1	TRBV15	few	CATSRDTGETEAFF	TGTGCCACCAGCAGAGATACGGGGGAGACTGAAGCTTTCTTT
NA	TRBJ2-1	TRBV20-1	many	CSARDLTAGFTREQFF	TGCAGTGCTAGAGATCTAACAGCGGGCTTTACGAGGGAGCAGTTCTTC
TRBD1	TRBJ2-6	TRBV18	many	CASSPRTGGAGANVLTF	TGTGCCAGCTCACCTAGGACAGGGGGCGCTGGGGCCAACGTCCTGACTTTC
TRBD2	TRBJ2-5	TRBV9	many	CASSAGLAGGQETQYF	TGTGCCAGCAGCGCGGGACTAGCGGGGGGCCAAGAGACCCAGTACTTC
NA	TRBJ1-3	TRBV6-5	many	CASSYSILDATGNTIYF	TGTGCCAGCAGTTACTCGATTTTGGACGCTACTGGAAACACCATATATTTT
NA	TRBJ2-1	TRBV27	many	CASSLGGLKYNEQFF	TGTGCCAGCAGTTTAGGGGGGCTAAAGTACAATGAGCAGTTCTTC
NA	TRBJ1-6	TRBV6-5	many	CASSLQSYLNSPLHF	TGTGCCAGCAGCTTACAGTCTTATCTTAATTCACCCCTCCACTTT
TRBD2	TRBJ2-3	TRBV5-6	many	CASSSLTSGGDTDTQYF	TGTGCCAGCAGCTCTCTGACTAGCGGGGGGGACACAGATACGCAGTATTTT
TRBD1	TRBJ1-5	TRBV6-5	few	CASSPQGGRQPQHF	TGTGCCAGCAGTCCGCAGGGGGGGAGGCAGCCCCAGCATTTT
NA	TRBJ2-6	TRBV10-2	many	CASMNRVSGANVLTF	TGCGCCAGCATGAACAGGGTATCTGGGGCCAACGTCCTGACTTTC
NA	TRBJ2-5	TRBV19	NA	CASSPSLAQEETQYF	TGTGCCAGTAGTCCCTCCTTAGCTCAGGAGGAGACCCAGTACTTC
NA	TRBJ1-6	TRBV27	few	CASSLGPALTPLHF	TGTGCCAGCAGTTTAGGCCCAGCCCTCACACCCCTCCACTTT
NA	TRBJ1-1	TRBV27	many	CASSEPPGQNTEAFF	TGTGCCAGCAGTGAACCACCGGGACAGAACACTGAAGCTTTCTTT
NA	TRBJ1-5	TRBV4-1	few	CASSQYPDPNQPQHF	TGCGCCAGCAGCCAATACCCGGACCCAAATCAGCCCCAGCATTTT
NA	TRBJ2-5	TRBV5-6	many	CASSLAETQYF	TGTGCCAGCAGCTTAGCAGAGACCCAGTACTTC
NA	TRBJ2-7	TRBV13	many	CASSLGPFAYEQYF	TGTGCCAGCAGCTTAGGCCCCTTCGCCTACGAGCAGTACTTC
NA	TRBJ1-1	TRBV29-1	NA	CSVESWTVNTEAFF	TGCAGCGTTGAGTCTTGGACGGTGAACACTGAAGCTTTCTTT
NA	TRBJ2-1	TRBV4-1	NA	CASSQVAYEQFF	TGCGCCAGCAGCCAAGTTGCGTACGAGCAGTTCTTC
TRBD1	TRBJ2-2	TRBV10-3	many	CAISGSQGTGYTGELFF	TGTGCCATCAGTGGGTCCCAAGGGACAGGATACACCGGGGAGCTGTTTTTT
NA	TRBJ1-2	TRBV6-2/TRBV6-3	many	CASSLRTSGKGYTF	TGTGCCAGCAGTCTTCGGACATCCGGAAAGGGCTACACCTTC
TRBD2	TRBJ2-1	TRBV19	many	CASSIGGGLYNEQFF	TGTGCCAGTAGTATCGGGGGGGGATTATACAATGAGCAGTTCTTC
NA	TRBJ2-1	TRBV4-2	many	CASSQPFSGNNEQFF	TGTGCCAGCAGCCAACCCTTCTCCGGAAACAATGAGCAGTTCTTC
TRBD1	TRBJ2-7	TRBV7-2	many	CASSRTGSAYEQYF	TGTGCCAGCAGCAGGACAGGTTCCGCCTACGAGCAGTACTTC
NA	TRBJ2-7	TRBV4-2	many	CASSQDLEQGVYEQYF	TGTGCCAGCAGCCAAGATCTAGAACAGGGTGTCTACGAGCAGTACTTC
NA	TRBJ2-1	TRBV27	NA	CASKVGAKEQFF	TGTGCCAGCAAGGTCGGGGCCAAAGAGCAGTTCTTC
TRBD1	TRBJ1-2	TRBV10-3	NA	CAISPGTGRFVGYGYTF	TGTGCCATCAGCCCCGGGACAGGGAGGTTCGTGGGATATGGCTACACCTTC
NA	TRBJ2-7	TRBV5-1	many	CASSITRSSYEQYF	TGCGCCAGCAGCATCACCAGGAGCTCCTACGAGCAGTACTTC
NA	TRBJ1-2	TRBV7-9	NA	CASSLFIRAYGYTF	TGTGCCAGCAGCTTATTCATCCGTGCCTATGGCTACACCTTC
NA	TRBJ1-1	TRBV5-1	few	CASSSTATFTEAFF	TGCGCCAGCAGCAGTACGGCTACCTTCACTGAAGCTTTCTTT
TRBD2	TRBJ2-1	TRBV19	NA	CASSIGGGFNEQFF	TGTGCCAGTAGTATTGGGGGGGGATTCAATGAGCAGTTCTTC
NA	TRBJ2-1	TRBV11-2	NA	CVSRRTMDGPYNEQFF	TGTGTCAGCAGACGAACCATGGATGGGCCCTACAATGAGCAGTTCTTC
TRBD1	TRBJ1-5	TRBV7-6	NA	CASSLTQGVNQPQHF	TGTGCCAGCAGCCTCACACAGGGGGTCAATCAGCCCCAGCATTTT
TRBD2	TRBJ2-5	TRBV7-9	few	CASSPVERGQETQYF	TGTGCCAGCAGCCCGGTGGAGCGGGGGCAAGAGACCCAGTACTTC
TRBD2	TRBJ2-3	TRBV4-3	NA	CASSQESGGLVDTQYF	TGCGCCAGCAGCCAAGAGTCGGGGGGGCTGGTAGATACGCAGTATTTT
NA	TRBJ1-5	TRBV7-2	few	CASSLIPGVLTQPQHF	TGTGCCAGCAGCTTAATTCCAGGGGTTCTGACTCAGCCCCAGCATTTT
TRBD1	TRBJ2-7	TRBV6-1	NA	CASSPRQGAGEQYF	TGTGCCAGCAGTCCCCGACAGGGGGCTGGCGAGCAGTACTTC
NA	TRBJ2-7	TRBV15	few	CATSRDPGPSYEQYF	TGTGCCACCAGCAGAGACCCGGGGCCCTCCTACGAGCAGTACTTC
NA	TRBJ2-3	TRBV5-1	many	CASSSTGFSTDTQYF	TGCGCCAGCAGCTCGACAGGTTTTAGCACAGATACGCAGTATTTT
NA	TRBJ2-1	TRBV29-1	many	CSVEDGRGGLNEQFF	TGCAGCGTTGAAGATGGGAGGGGGGGCTTGAATGAGCAGTTCTTC
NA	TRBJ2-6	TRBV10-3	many	CAISESSSGANVLTF	TGTGCCATCAGTGAGTCCAGCTCTGGGGCCAACGTCCTGACTTTC